The source of this T cell receptor (beta chain) is a study of CD8 T cells in ankylosing spondylitis. Between the trimmed V and J ends, which lost 1 base and 14 bases, there was a span of 16 bases. Germline V gene sequence: CDR1 SEHNR, CDR2 FQNEAQ (reference sequence). There are 13 residues in the CDR3. In the case of this clonotype: What it binds is unknown.

Making use of molecular barcodes, quantitative 5'-RACE generated TCR beta libraries. TCRdb called the 5' RACE reads again in MiXCR, with one record for every CDR3 protein. The top ten hold approximately 14% of the sample, which has some 330,000 distinct CDR3 sequences, 6.5% to 10% seen once. Study-wide results and limits: Reportedly, significant enrichment of disease-linked clones occurred in matched ankylosing spondylitis synovial fluid. Reactive arthritis synovial fluid and blood previously showed some of these motif variants. Disease-linked clones displayed a CD8+ phenotype and appeared relatively rarely in peripheral blood. A TCR beta motif made of eight highly homologous variants seemed typical of ankylosing spondylitis blood.

The gene calls are TRBV7-9 and TRBJ2-3, with D possibly TRBD1 on 5 matching bases. The specimen sequenced was blood, either unsorted or a sorted T cell fraction (not recorded which). The sequence derives from a male donor with ankylosing spondylitis. The CDR3 nucleotides are TGTGCCAGCAGCTTAGATGACAGTCTTTCTGGGTATTTT. Translation: CASSLDDSLSGYF.